This T cell receptor (beta chain) was retrieved from a study of control samples from healthy donors and cancer patients. Clones were read by immunoSEQ multiplex PCR, and TCRdb kept only the in-frame ones, dropping some. The table records about 130,000 clones, roughly 90% of them present only once. Sequenced: blood. This TCR was recovered from a man aged 18 to 30 in good health.

CDR3 sequence (DNA): TGCGCCAGCAGCTCCGGCGGAGGGGCCTTCTATGGCTACACCTTC. It specifies CASSSGGGAFYGYTF. The chain recombines TRBV5-1 with TRBJ1-2, with D maybe TRBD1 (5 bases). The germline CDR1 and CDR2 sequences are SGHRS and YFSETQ. V was trimmed by 3 bases and J by 4 bases, leaving 16 bases between them. The CDR3 sequence is 15 residues long.